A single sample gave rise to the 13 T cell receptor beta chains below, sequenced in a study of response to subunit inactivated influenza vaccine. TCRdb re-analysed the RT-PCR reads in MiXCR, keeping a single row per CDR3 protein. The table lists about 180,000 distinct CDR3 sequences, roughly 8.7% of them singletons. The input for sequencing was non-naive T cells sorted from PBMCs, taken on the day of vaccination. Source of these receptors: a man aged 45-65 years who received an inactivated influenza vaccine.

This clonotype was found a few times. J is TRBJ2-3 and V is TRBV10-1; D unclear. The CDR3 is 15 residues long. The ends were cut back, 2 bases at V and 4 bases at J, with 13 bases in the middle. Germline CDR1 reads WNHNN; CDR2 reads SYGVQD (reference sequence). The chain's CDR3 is CASSEGPRVADTQYF. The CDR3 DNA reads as TGCGCCAGCAGTGAGGGGCCTAGGGTGGCAGATACGCAGTATTTT.

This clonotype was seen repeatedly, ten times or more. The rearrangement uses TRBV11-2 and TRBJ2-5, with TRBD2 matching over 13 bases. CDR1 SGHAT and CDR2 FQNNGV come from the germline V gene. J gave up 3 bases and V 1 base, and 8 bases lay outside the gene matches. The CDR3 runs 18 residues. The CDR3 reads CASSLVGGGTSGKETQYF. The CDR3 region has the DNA TGTGCCAGCAGCTTAGTCGGAGGGGGGACTAGCGGGAAAGAGACCCAGTACTTC.

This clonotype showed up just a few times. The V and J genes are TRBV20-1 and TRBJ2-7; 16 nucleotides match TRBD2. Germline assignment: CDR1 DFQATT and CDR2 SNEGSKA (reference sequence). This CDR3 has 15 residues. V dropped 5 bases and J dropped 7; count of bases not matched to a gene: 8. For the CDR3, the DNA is TGCAGTGCTGTGGGACTAGCGGGAGGGCCGGGTGAGCAGTACTTC. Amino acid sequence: CSAVGLAGGPGEQYF.

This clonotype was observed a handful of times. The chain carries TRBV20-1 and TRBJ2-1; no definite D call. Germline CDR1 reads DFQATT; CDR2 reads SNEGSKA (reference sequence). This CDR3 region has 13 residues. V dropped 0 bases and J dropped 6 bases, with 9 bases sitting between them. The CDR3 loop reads CSARDPGVNEQFF. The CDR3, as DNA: TGCAGTGCTAGAGATCCTGGCGTCAATGAGCAGTTCTTC.

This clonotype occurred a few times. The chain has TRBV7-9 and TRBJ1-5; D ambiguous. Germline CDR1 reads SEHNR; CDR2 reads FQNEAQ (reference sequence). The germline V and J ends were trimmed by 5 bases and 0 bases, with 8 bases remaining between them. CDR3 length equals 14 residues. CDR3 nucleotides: TGTGCCAGCAGCCTGAGCACTAGCAATCAGCCCCAGCATTTT. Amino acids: CASSLSTSNQPQHF.

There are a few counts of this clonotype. This chain's CDR3 is CASSPRAGSEQFF. DNA for the CDR3: TGTGCCAGCAGCCCCCGGGCCGGTAGTGAGCAGTTCTTC. The chain has TRBV11-3 and TRBJ2-1; D uncertain. Germline CDR1 is SGHNT and CDR2 is YENEEA. The CDR3 is made up of 13 amino acids. V was trimmed by 5 bases and J by 9 bases, leaving 14 bases between them.

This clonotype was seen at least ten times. The CDR3 nucleotides are TGTGCCAGCAGCCCCCGGGACAGGCCCTACGAGCAGTACTTC. It translates to CASSPRDRPYEQYF. This chain joins TRBV9 and TRBJ2-7; 8 nucleotides match TRBD1. The J segment lost 2 bases and the V segment lost 4 bases, leaving 5 bases of the junction unmatched. The CDR3 runs to 14 residues. CDR1 is SGDLS and CDR2 is YYNGEE in the germline V gene.

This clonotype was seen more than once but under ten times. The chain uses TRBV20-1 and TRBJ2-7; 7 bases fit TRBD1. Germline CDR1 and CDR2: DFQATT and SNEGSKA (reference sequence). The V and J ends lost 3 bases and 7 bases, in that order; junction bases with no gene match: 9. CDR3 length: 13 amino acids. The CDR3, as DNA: TGCAGTGCTAGTGTAACAGGGGAGAGGGAGCAGTACTTC. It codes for CSASVTGEREQYF.

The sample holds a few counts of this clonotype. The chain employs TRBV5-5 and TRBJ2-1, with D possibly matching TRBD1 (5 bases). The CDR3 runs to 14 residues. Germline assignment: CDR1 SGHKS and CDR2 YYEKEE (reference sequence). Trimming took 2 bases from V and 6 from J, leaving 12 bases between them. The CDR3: CASSFSGYGNEQFF. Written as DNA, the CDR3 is TGTGCCAGCAGCTTCTCAGGGTATGGCAATGAGCAGTTCTTC. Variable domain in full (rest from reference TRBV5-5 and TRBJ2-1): DAGVTQSPTHLIKTRGQQVTLRCSPISGHKSVSWYQQVLGQGPQFIFQYYEKEERGRGNFPDRFSARQFPNYSSELNVNALLLGDSALYLCASSFSGYGNEQFFGPGTRLTVL.

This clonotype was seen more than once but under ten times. CDR3 in amino acids: CASSSVDSNQPQHF. The CDR3 DNA reads TGTGCCAGCAGCTCAGTAGATAGCAATCAGCCCCAGCATTTT. This sequence joins TRBV7-9 and TRBJ1-5; D is unresolved. V gave up 4 bases and J gave up 0 bases, with 7 bases separating them. This CDR3 region has 14 residues. The germline gives CDR1 SEHNR, CDR2 FQNEAQ (reference sequence). Full variable domain (outside the CDR3, taken from reference TRBV7-9 and TRBJ1-5): DTGVSQNPRHKITKRGQNVTFRCDPISEHNRLYWYRQTLGQGPEFLTYFQNEAQLEKSRLLSDRFSAERPKGSFSTLEIQRTEQGDSAMYLCASSSVDSNQPQHFGDGTRLSIL.

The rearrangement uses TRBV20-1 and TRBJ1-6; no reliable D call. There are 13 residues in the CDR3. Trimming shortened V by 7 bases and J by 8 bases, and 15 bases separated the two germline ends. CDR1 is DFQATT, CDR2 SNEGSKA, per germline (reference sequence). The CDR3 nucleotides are TGCAGTGTCCGTGCGGGTGGCTATTCACCCCTCCACTTT. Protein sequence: CSVRAGGYSPLHF.

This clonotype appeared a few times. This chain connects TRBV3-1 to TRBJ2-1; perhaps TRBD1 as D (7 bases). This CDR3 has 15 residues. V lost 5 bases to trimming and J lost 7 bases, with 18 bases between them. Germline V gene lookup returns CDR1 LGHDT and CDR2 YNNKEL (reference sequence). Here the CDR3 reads CASSTGGTEKNEQFF. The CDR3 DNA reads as TGTGCCAGCAGCACAGGCGGGACAGAGAAGAATGAGCAGTTCTTC.

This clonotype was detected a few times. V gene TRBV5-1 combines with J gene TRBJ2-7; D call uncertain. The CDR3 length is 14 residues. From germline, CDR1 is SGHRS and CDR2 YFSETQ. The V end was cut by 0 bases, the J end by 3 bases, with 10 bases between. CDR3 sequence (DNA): TGCGCCAGCAGCTTGGCTGCGGCGAACTACGAGCAGTACTTC. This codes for CASSLAAANYEQYF.